The present entry profiles one T cell receptor beta chain with its context. Germline CDR1 LGHDT, CDR2 YNNKEL (reference sequence). The V end was cut by 3 bases, the J end by 2 bases, with 8 bases between. The CDR3 sequence is 13 residues long. These data are taken from a study of blood T cell repertoires in COVID-19. The repertoire was sequenced with immunoSEQ multiplex PCR; TCRdb's copy has only in-frame clones and lacks some. The data contain roughly 500,000 clones, around nine tenths of them singletons. Material for sequencing was PBMCs or T cells enriched from blood (not recorded which). This sequence joins TRBV3-1 (or the pseudogene TRBV3-2) and TRBJ2-7; D unclear. This TCR was recovered from a woman aged 60 to 75 who had recovered from COVID-19. The chain's CDR3 is CASSQGRTYEQYF. DNA of the CDR3: TGTGCCAGCAGCCAGGGCAGAACCTACGAGCAGTACTTC.